These 20 T cell receptor beta chains came from one sample sequenced in a study of shared T cell receptors in the human thymus. Sequencing used immunoSEQ multiplex PCR; TCRdb keeps in-frame clones, though not all of them. The table shows hundreds of thousands of clones, with 80% to 90% occurring only once. The same sample was also used in a study of human thymus T cells.

Sequences were obtained from thymocytes. The receptors stem from a boy under three years old with a congenital heart defect.

This sequence joins TRBV18 and TRBJ2-7; 7 bases agree with TRBD1. The V and J ends lost 2 bases and 2 bases, in that order; junction bases with no gene match: 6. The CDR3 runs to 15 residues. CDR1 is KGHSH, CDR2 LQKENI, per germline. CDR3 amino acids: CASSPFQGEAYEQYF. In DNA form, the CDR3 reads TGTGCCAGCTCACCATTCCAGGGGGAAGCCTACGAGCAGTACTTC. The variable domain in full, completed from reference TRBV18 and TRBJ2-7, reads NAGVMQNPRHLVRRRGQEARLRCSPMKGHSHVYWYRQLPEEGLKFMVYLQKENIIDESGMPKERFSAEFPKEGPSILRIQQVVRGDSAAYFCASSPFQGEAYEQYFGPGTRLTVT.

This rearrangement joins TRBV19 to TRBJ2-1; weak D call: TRBD2 (5 bases). Germline CDR1 LNHDA, CDR2 SQIVND (reference sequence). Trimming left V 1 base short and J 8 bases short, with 9 bases between. The CDR3 runs to 13 residues. The CDR3 nucleotides read TGTGCCAGTAGTATAGTACTAGACGATGAGCAGTTCTTC. It specifies CASSIVLDDEQFF.

This clone has just one count. The chain is built from TRBV27 and TRBJ2-7; the D gene is possibly TRBD2 (5 bases). CDR1 and CDR2 from the germline V gene are MNHEY and SMNVEV (reference sequence). CDR3 length: 15 amino acids. Trimming pared 3 bases from V and 7 bases from J, leaving 19 bases between. CDR3: CASSFNPGPPGEQYF. CDR3 DNA sequence: TGTGCCAGCAGTTTTAATCCCGGGCCCCCGGGAGAGCAGTACTTC.

This rearrangement joins TRBV15 to TRBJ1-2; D remains ambiguous. The CDR3 is made up of 15 amino acids. Germline V lookup: CDR1 LNHNV, CDR2 YYDKDF (reference sequence). V lost 1 base and J lost 8, with 17 bases in between. CDR3 DNA: TGTGCCACCAGCAGAGTCCGGGGAGTGGTATTCGGCTACACCTTC. Its protein is CATSRVRGVVFGYTF.

As regards this clone: The sample carries other DNA sequences with the same CDR3. CDR3 coding DNA: TGTGCCATCAGTGAGAAGGGAGGGGACTATGGCTACACCTTC. Its protein is CAISEKGGDYGYTF. The gene calls are TRBV10-3 and TRBJ1-2, with D perhaps matching TRBD1 (5 bases). CDR1 is ENHRY, CDR2 SYGVKD, per germline. Trimming cost V 2 bases and J 3 bases, with 10 bases left between them. This CDR3 contains 14 residues.

Remarks on this clone: Distinct nucleotide sequences in the sample also encode this CDR3. This sequence joins TRBV11-2 and TRBJ2-1; 12 nucleotides line up with TRBD2. Per germline, CDR1 SGHAT and CDR2 FQNNGV. CDR3 length: 16 residues. V shed 5 bases, J shed 2 bases, and the junction held 4 bases outside the gene matches. DNA of the CDR3: TGTGCCAGCAGCCCACTAGCGGGGGGTCCCTACAATGAGCAGTTCTTC. Its translation: CASSPLAGGPYNEQFF.

The chain recombines TRBV2 with TRBJ1-5, with D possibly matching TRBD1 (6 bases). Per the germline V gene, CDR1 is SNHLY and CDR2 is FYNNEI. Trimming took off 5 bases at V and 3 bases at J, with 20 bases between the two ends. The CDR3 is made up of 17 amino acids. CDR3 sequence: CASSTPKRDRPNQPQHF. CDR3 nucleotides: TGTGCCAGCAGTACCCCGAAGCGAGACAGGCCCAATCAGCCCCAGCATTTT.

The CDR3 sequence is CASSVPSGTTDTQYF. The CDR3 DNA is TGTGCCAGCAGTGTTCCTAGCGGGACGACAGATACGCAGTATTTT. V gene TRBV25-1 combines with J gene TRBJ2-3; TRBD2 matches 9 bases. With V trimmed by 4 bases and J by 3 bases, 5 bases remained unmatched. Germline loops: CDR1 MGHDK, CDR2 SYGVNS. The CDR3 extends over 15 amino acids.

In this sample, this clone turned up once. The chain combines TRBV4-1 with TRBJ1-6; 11 positions match TRBD1. CDR3 length: 16 residues. The germline V gene encodes CDR1 MGHRA and CDR2 YSYEKL. The junction had 8 bases not matched to a gene; V was cut back by 6 bases and J by 7 bases. This chain's CDR3 is CASSKSDRGRNSPLHF. For the CDR3, the DNA is TGCGCCAGCAGTAAATCGGACAGGGGGCGAAATTCACCCCTCCACTTT.

The chain combines TRBV4-1 with TRBJ1-1, with 7 bases lining up with TRBD1. The germline V gene encodes CDR1 MGHRA and CDR2 YSYEKL. Trimming took 3 bases from V and 0 from J; bases not matched to a gene: 16. The CDR3 covers 19 residues. The CDR3 nucleotides read TGCGCCAGCAGCCAGCAACCCGGGACAGCTATTAGACTGAACACTGAAGCTTTCTTT. Amino acid sequence: CASSQQPGTAIRLNTEAFF.

This clone was recorded only once. The chain employs TRBV19 and TRBJ1-1; D remains ambiguous. The CDR3 has 14 residues. Germline V gene sequence: CDR1 LNHDA, CDR2 SQIVND (reference sequence). V was trimmed by 4 bases and J by 5 bases, leaving 14 bases between them. This CDR3 is CASSKGRRRTEAFF. CDR3 nucleotide sequence: TGTGCCAGTAGTAAAGGGAGGAGGCGGACTGAAGCTTTCTTT.

This clone appeared once. The rearrangement links TRBV4-3 to TRBJ2-1, with D possibly being TRBD2 (7 bases). This CDR3 is built from 15 residues. V was pared by 0 bases and J by 8 bases, with 14 bases between. CDR1 is LGHNA, CDR2 YSLEER, per germline. In DNA, the CDR3 is TGCGCCAGCAGCCAAGAGGGGGCGGGAGTCCATGAGCAGTTCTTC. Its protein is CASSQEGAGVHEQFF.

This clone was seen only a few times. CDR3 residues: CASSPPEGETEAFF. CDR3 DNA sequence: TGTGCCAGCTCACCACCGGAGGGAGAGACTGAAGCTTTCTTT. The chain carries TRBV18 and TRBJ1-1, with D uncertain. The V gene lost 0 bases and the J gene lost 5 bases, with 10 bases spanning the gap. CDR1 and CDR2 (germline): KGHSH, LQKENI. This CDR3 spans 14 amino acids.

The chain uses TRBV15 and TRBJ1-2; 7 nucleotides match TRBD1. With 1 base clipped from V and 6 bases from J, the junction kept 11 bases outside the gene matches. In germline, CDR1 is LNHNV, CDR2 YYDKDF (reference sequence). The CDR3 covers 16 residues. CDR3 nucleotides: TGTGCCACCAGCAGAGCGGGGACCCGGGACAGTGATGGCTACACCTTC. Its translation is CATSRAGTRDSDGYTF.

The rearrangement joins TRBV19 to TRBJ1-5; tentatively, D is TRBD1 (6 bases). Per the germline V gene, CDR1 is LNHDA and CDR2 is SQIVND (reference sequence). Trimming stripped 1 base from V and 4 bases from J, with 17 bases between. This CDR3 has 17 residues. Written as DNA, the CDR3 is TGTGCCAGTAGTATAGGGAGGGGGGGTGTGTGGAATCAGCCCCAGCATTTT. Protein sequence: CASSIGRGGVWNQPQHF.

V and J are TRBV29-1 and TRBJ2-3, with 7 positions matching TRBD2. With V trimmed by 7 bases and J by 0 bases, 13 bases remained unmatched. CDR3 length equals 16 residues. CDR1 and CDR2 (germline): SQVTM, ANQGSEA. The CDR3 DNA follows: TGCAGCGCCCCGCTGCTAGCGGAAGCTAGCACAGATACGCAGTATTTT. Translation: CSAPLLAEASTDTQYF.

The chain is built from TRBV10-1 and TRBJ2-7; 8 bases are shared with TRBD2. The germline CDR1 and CDR2 sequences are WNHNN and SYGVQD (reference sequence). With 4 bases clipped from V and 6 bases from J, the junction kept 20 bases outside the gene matches. This CDR3 is 18 amino acids long. The CDR3: CASSVGVIGRTSIAEQYF. CDR3 nucleotides: TGCGCCAGCAGTGTGGGGGTGATCGGGCGGACTAGCATAGCCGAGCAGTACTTC.

This clone was seen a single time. This chain joins TRBV6-1 and TRBJ1-1, with 8 bases lining up with TRBD1. The germline V gene has CDR1 MNHNS and CDR2 SASEGT. V lost 4 bases and J lost 5; bases outside the gene matches: 12. The CDR3 length is 16 residues. CDR3 DNA: TGTGCCAGCAGTGTCCGATCAGGGGGCAGAGTAACTGAAGCTTTCTTT. Translated: CASSVRSGGRVTEAFF.

V gene TRBV5-4 combines with J gene TRBJ2-3; TRBD1 matches at 10 bases. Germline V gives CDR1 SGHNT, CDR2 YYREEE (reference sequence). V gave up 1 base and J gave up 6 bases; unmatched junction bases: 5. This CDR3 region has 15 residues. DNA for the CDR3: TGTGCCAGCAGCTTGCTGGACAGGGGGACGGATACGCAGTATTTT. This gives the protein CASSLLDRGTDTQYF.

This rearrangement joins TRBV4-3 to TRBJ2-7; the match to TRBD2 covers 7 bases. J lost 5 bases, V lost 0 bases, and 4 bases had no gene match. The CDR3 loop spans 14 amino acids. CDR1 is LGHNA and CDR2 is YSLEER in the germline V gene. The CDR3 DNA is TGCGCCAGCAGCCAAGATTGGGAGGGAGACGAGCAGTACTTC. Protein product: CASSQDWEGDEQYF.